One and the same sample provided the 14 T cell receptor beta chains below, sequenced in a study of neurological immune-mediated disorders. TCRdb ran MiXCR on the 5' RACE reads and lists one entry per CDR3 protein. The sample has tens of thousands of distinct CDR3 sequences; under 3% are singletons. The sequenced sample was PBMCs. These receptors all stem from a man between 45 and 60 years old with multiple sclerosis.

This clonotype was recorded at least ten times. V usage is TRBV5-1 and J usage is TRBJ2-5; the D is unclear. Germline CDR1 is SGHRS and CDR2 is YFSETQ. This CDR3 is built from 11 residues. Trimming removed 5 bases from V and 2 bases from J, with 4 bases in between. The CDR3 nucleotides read TGCGCCAGCAGGGCGCAAGAGACCCAGTACTTC. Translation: CASRAQETQYF.

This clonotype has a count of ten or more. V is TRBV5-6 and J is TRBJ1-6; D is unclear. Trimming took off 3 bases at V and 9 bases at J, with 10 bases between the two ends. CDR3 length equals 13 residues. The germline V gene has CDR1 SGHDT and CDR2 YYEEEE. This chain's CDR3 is CASSSDPGSPLHF. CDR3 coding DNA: TGTGCCAGCAGCTCCGACCCTGGTTCACCCCTCCACTTT.

The CDR3 is CASSGASGKETQYF. CDR3 DNA sequence: TGTGCCAGCAGTGGGGCTAGCGGGAAAGAGACCCAGTACTTC. V and J are TRBV6-1 and TRBJ2-5, with TRBD2 identical over 9 bases. Trimming cost V 4 bases and J 3 bases; bases outside gene matches: 3. Germline V gives CDR1 MNHNS, CDR2 SASEGT. The CDR3 is 14 residues long.

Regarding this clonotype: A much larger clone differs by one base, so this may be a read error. The CDR3 loop is CASSLGGTDQETQYF. The CDR3 region has the DNA TGTGCCAGCAGCTTAGGGGGGACGGATCAAGAGACCCAGTACTTC. The genes are TRBV7-9 and TRBJ2-5; either TRBD1 or TRBD2 may supply D (5 bases each). Germline loops: CDR1 SEHNR, CDR2 FQNEAQ (reference sequence). Trimming pared 1 base from V and 2 bases from J, leaving 11 bases between. There are 15 residues in the CDR3. The full variable domain, in which reference TRBV7-9 and TRBJ2-5 provide the parts outside the CDR3, is DTGVSQNPRHKITKRGQNVTFRCDPISEHNRLYWYRQTLGQGPEFLTYFQNEAQLEKSRLLSDRFSAERPKGSFSTLEIQRTEQGDSAMYLCASSLGGTDQETQYFGPGTRLLVL.

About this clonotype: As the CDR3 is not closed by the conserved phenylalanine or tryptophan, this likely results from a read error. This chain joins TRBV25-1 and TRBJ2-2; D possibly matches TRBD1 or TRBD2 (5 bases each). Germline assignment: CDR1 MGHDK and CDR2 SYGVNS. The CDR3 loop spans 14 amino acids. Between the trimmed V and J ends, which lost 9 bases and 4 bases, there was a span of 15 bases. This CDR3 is CASTSPGATGELFI. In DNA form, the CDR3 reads TGTGCCAGTACCAGCCCCGGGGCCACCGGGGAGCTGTTTATT.

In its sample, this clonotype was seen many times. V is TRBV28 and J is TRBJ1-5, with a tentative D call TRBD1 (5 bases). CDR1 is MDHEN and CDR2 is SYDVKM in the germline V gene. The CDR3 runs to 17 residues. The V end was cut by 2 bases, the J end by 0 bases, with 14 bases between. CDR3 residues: CASSLPPGGDSNQPQHF. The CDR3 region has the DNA TGTGCCAGCAGTTTACCCCCGGGGGGGGATAGCAATCAGCCCCAGCATTTT.

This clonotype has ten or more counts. CDR3 coding DNA: TGCAGTGCTAGAGATCCCCGGGGCCCCCTCTACGAGCAGTACTTC. Translating it yields CSARDPRGPLYEQYF. The rearrangement joins TRBV20-1 to TRBJ2-7; D may correspond to TRBD1 or TRBD2 (5 bases each). Germline values: CDR1 DFQATT, CDR2 SNEGSKA (reference sequence). Trimming left V 0 bases short and J 3 bases short, with 15 bases between. This CDR3 contains 15 residues.

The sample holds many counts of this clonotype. The CDR3 reads CASTHTSGANVLTF. The DNA of the CDR3 is TGTGCCAGCACTCATACCTCTGGGGCCAACGTCCTGACTTTC. The chain has TRBV6-2 or TRBV6-3 and TRBJ2-6; D is undetermined. Germline CDR1 MNHEY, CDR2 SVGEGT. Trimming shortened V by 7 bases and J by 0 bases, and 7 bases separated the two germline ends. The CDR3 runs to 14 residues.

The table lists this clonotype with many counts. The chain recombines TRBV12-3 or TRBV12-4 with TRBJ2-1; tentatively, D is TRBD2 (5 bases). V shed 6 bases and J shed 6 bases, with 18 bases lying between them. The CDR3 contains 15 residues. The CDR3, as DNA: TGTGCCAGCAGGCTCGGACTCCAAGCAGGCAATGAGCAGTTCTTC. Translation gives CASRLGLQAGNEQFF.

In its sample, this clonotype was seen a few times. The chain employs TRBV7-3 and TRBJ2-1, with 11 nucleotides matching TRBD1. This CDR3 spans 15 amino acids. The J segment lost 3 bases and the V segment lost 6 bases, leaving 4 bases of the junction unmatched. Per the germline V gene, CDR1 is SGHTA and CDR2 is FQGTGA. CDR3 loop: CASSPGTGGYNEQFF. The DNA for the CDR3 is TGTGCCAGCAGTCCCGGGACAGGGGGCTACAATGAGCAGTTCTTC.

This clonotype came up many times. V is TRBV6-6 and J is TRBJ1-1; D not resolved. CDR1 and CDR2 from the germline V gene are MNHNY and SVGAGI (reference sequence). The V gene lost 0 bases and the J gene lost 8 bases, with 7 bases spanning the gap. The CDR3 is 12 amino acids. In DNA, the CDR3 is TGTGCCAGCAGTTACTCGAACGGGGAAGCTTTCTTT. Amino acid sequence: CASSYSNGEAFF.

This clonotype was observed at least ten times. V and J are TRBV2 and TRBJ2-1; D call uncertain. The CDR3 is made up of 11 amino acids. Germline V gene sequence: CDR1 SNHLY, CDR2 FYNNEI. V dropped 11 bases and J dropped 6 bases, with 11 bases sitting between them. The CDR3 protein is CASSSSNEQFF. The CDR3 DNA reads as TGTGCCTCATCTTCATCCAATGAGCAGTTCTTC.

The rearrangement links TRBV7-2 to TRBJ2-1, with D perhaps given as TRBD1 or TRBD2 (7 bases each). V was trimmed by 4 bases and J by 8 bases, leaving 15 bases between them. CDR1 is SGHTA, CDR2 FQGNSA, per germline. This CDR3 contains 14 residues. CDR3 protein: CASSSRGGRHEQFF. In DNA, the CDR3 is TGTGCCAGCAGCTCCAGGGGGGGCCGGCATGAGCAGTTCTTC.

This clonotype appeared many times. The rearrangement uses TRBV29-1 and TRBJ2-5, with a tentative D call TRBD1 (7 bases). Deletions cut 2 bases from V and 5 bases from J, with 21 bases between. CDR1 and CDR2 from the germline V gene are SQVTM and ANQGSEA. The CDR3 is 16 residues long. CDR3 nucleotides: TGCAGCGTTGAACCCACGGACAGGCCTCGGGGGGAGACCCAGTACTTC. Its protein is CSVEPTDRPRGETQYF. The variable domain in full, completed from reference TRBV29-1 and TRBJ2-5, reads SAVISQKPSRDICQRGTSLTIQCQVDSQVTMMFWYRQQPGQSLTLIATANQGSEATYESGFVIDKFPISRPNLTFSTLTVSNMSPEDSSIYLCSVEPTDRPRGETQYFGPGTRLLVL.